The 24 T cell receptor beta chains below all came from one sample that was sequenced in a study of T-cell reconstitution after alpha-beta-depleted transplantation in children. Researchers prepared the TCRbeta library using unique molecular identifiers, the study reports. TCRdb fed the PCR reads into MiXCR, producing one record per CDR3 protein. The repertoire holds some 600,000 distinct CDR3 sequences, with 13% as singletons. This specimen consisted of PBMCs, mostly from graft donor cells, obtained 360 days after TCRalphabeta/CD19-depleted stem cell transplant. Every receptor here comes from a male patient between 5 and 17 years old who had a stem cell transplant for acute myeloid leukemia, so the T cells may come from the graft donor.

The rearrangement links TRBV11-3 to TRBJ2-2; D is perhaps TRBD2 (6 bases). Per the germline V gene, CDR1 is SGHNT and CDR2 is YENEEA. Trimming pared 1 base from V and 4 bases from J, leaving 13 bases between. The CDR3 has 16 residues. The DNA for the CDR3 is TGTGCCAGCAGCTTAGGAGGGACTTCACGCACCGGGGAGCTGTTTTTT. Protein: CASSLGGTSRTGELFF.

The genes are TRBV20-1 and TRBJ2-5; 14 nucleotides match TRBD2. Germline values: CDR1 DFQATT, CDR2 SNEGSKA (reference sequence). J was trimmed by 5 bases and V by 4 bases; bases with no gene match: 12. The CDR3 sequence is 17 residues long. Here the CDR3 reads CSATKGLAGGKGETQYF. In DNA, the CDR3 is TGCAGTGCTACAAAAGGACTAGCGGGAGGAAAGGGGGAGACCCAGTACTTC.

Many counts were recorded for this clonotype. V gene TRBV7-9 combines with J gene TRBJ2-7; unclear D gene. Germline V gene sequence: CDR1 SEHNR, CDR2 FQNEAQ (reference sequence). The V end lost 1 base, the J end lost 5 bases, and 12 bases lay between the germline ends. The CDR3 is 14 amino acids. The CDR3 coding sequence is TGTGCCAGCAGCTTAGACTCGGACGCCCACGAGCAGTACTTC. Translated, it gives CASSLDSDAHEQYF. The complete variable domain, with remaining parts taken from reference TRBV7-9 and TRBJ2-7, reads DTGVSQNPRHKITKRGQNVTFRCDPISEHNRLYWYRQTLGQGPEFLTYFQNEAQLEKSRLLSDRFSAERPKGSFSTLEIQRTEQGDSAMYLCASSLDSDAHEQYFGPGTRLTVT.

This clonotype showed up just a few times. This sequence joins TRBV6-1 and TRBJ2-2, with 7 bases aligning to TRBD2. Germline loops: CDR1 MNHNS, CDR2 SASEGT. V gave up 7 bases and J gave up 0 bases; unmatched junction bases: 5. This CDR3 has 15 residues. The DNA of the CDR3 is TGTGCCAGCAAACCGGGACTAACGAACACCGGGGAGCTGTTTTTT. This codes for CASKPGLTNTGELFF.

CDR3 protein: CASQGTVFSNYGYTF. The CDR3 bases are TGTGCCAGCCAGGGTACTGTCTTCTCTAACTATGGCTACACCTTC. The chain carries TRBV27 and TRBJ1-2; perhaps TRBD1 as D (5 bases). CDR3 length: 15 residues. The V gene's germline CDR1 is MNHEY and CDR2 SMNVEV (reference sequence). V was clipped by 8 bases and J by 0 bases, with 16 bases between them.

This clonotype was seen more than once but under ten times. The junction differs from germline at one of its ends, possibly a read error. The J gene is TRBJ2-2, the V gene TRBV18; D is perhaps TRBD2 (5 bases). Germline lookup yields CDR1 KGHSH and CDR2 LQKENI. This CDR3 region has 15 residues. The CDR3 region is CASSPLGAKTGELFF. The CDR3 region has the DNA TGTGCCAGCTCACCACTGGGAGCGAAAACCGGGGAGCTGTTTTTT.

This clonotype appeared a single time. The V call is TRBV7-8, the J call TRBJ1-1, with TRBD1 as a possible D gene (5 bases). The V end was cut by 1 base, the J end by 1 base, with 10 bases between. This CDR3 is built from 15 residues. CDR1 is SGHVS, CDR2 FQNEAQ, per germline. The CDR3 protein is CASSLVAGQNTEAFF. The DNA for the CDR3 is TGTGCCAGCAGCTTAGTGGCGGGGCAGAACACTGAAGCTTTCTTT.

In its sample, this clonotype was seen a few times. The chain has TRBV20-1 and TRBJ1-5; tentatively, D is TRBD1 (5 bases). The germline gives CDR1 DFQATT, CDR2 SNEGSKA (reference sequence). The V gene lost 1 base and the J gene lost 0 bases, with 25 bases spanning the gap. This CDR3 is 20 amino acids long. The CDR3 nucleotides are TGCAGTGCTAGAGGACAAACCCCTTTTTTGGGGACGTATAGCAATCAGCCCCAGCATTTT. Translating gives CSARGQTPFLGTYSNQPQHF.

This clonotype has at least ten counts. The chain combines TRBV28 with TRBJ1-2; unclear D gene. Trimming stripped 7 bases from V and 4 bases from J, with 16 bases between. The CDR3 is made up of 14 amino acids. Germline assignment: CDR1 MDHEN and CDR2 SYDVKM. CDR3 amino acids: CASTDQGPLYGYTF. In nucleotides, the CDR3 is TGTGCCAGCACTGACCAAGGCCCTCTCTATGGCTACACCTTC.

V usage is TRBV30 and J usage is TRBJ2-7; 7 positions agree with TRBD1. Losses at the gene ends were 4 bases for V and 2 bases for J; bases not matched to a gene: 11. CDR1 is GTSNPN, CDR2 SVGIG, per germline (reference sequence). The CDR3 consists of 15 residues. Here the CDR3 DNA reads TGTGCCTGGACTAATGCTGCGACAGGGACCTACGAGCAGTACTTC. Its protein product is CAWTNAATGTYEQYF.

This clonotype was detected many times. The rearrangement links TRBV7-2 to TRBJ2-3, with 7 bases matching TRBD2. CDR1 is SGHTA and CDR2 is FQGNSA in the germline V gene. This CDR3 spans 15 amino acids. Trimming took 3 bases from V and 4 from J; bases not matched to a gene: 7. The CDR3 is CASSLSGSGADTQYF. The DNA of the CDR3 is TGTGCCAGCAGCTTGTCCGGGAGCGGGGCAGATACGCAGTATTTT.

For this clonotype: This sequence may be a read error, since a much larger clone differs from it by one base. The gene calls are TRBV15 and TRBJ2-2; the match to TRBD1 covers 9 bases. This CDR3 is built from 19 residues. The germline gives CDR1 LNHNV, CDR2 YYDKDF (reference sequence). With 5 bases clipped from V and 9 bases from J, the junction kept 22 bases outside the gene matches. CDR3 nucleotides: TGTGCCACCAGCTCCAGGAGCAGGGACAGGGATTTTCTTACCAGGGAGCTGTTTTTT. Protein: CATSSRSRDRDFLTRELFF.

The CDR3 nucleotides are TGCAGTGCTAGAGATCAAGACAGCTACAATGAGCAGTTCTTC. This codes for CSARDQDSYNEQFF. V and J are TRBV20-1 and TRBJ2-1; D possibly corresponds to TRBD1 (5 bases). Germline CDR1 is DFQATT and CDR2 is SNEGSKA (reference sequence). V was pared by 0 bases and J by 3 bases, with 9 bases between. The CDR3 totals 14 residues.

The CDR3 is CASSEGSGRAYEQYF. In DNA, the CDR3 is TGTGCCAGCAGTGAGGGTAGCGGGAGGGCCTACGAGCAGTACTTC. The chain carries TRBV25-1 and TRBJ2-7; 11 bases match TRBD2. Germline CDR1 reads MGHDK; CDR2 reads SYGVNS. Germline trimming cut 3 bases from V and 2 bases from J; bases unmatched to any gene: 3. This CDR3 has 15 amino acids.

This clonotype was seen at least ten times. The CDR3 region has the DNA TGCAGCGACTATTTCGGGAAGCCGGGACCACCGCGAGACAATGAGCAGTTCTTC. This translates into CSDYFGKPGPPRDNEQFF. The chain links TRBV29-1 to TRBJ2-1; D is perhaps TRBD1 or TRBD2 (5 bases each). The germline CDR1 and CDR2 sequences are SQVTM and ANQGSEA. Deletions cut 7 bases from V and 5 bases from J, with 30 bases between. The CDR3 has 18 residues.

The sample holds a few counts of this clonotype. The chain is built from TRBV15 and TRBJ2-2; D is tentatively TRBD1 or TRBD2 (5 bases each). Germline loops: CDR1 LNHNV, CDR2 YYDKDF (reference sequence). V was cut by 5 bases and J by 14 bases, with 27 bases left in between. The CDR3 runs 16 residues. CDR3 protein: CATSRSVGKVEGRLFF. CDR3 coding DNA: TGTGCCACCAGCCGCTCCGTCGGAAAGGTTGAGGGACGACTGTTTTTT.

This clonotype has only a few counts. CDR3 coding DNA: TGTGCCAGCAGCTCACAGGGGCAAGGGTACAATGAGCAGTTCTTC. Protein sequence: CASSSQGQGYNEQFF. The V call is TRBV7-9, the J call TRBJ2-1; 7 nucleotides line up with TRBD1. CDR1 is SEHNR and CDR2 is FQNEAQ in the germline V gene (reference sequence). The CDR3 loop spans 15 amino acids. J was trimmed by 4 bases and V by 4 bases; bases with no gene match: 7.

This clonotype was detected a few times. The chain couples TRBV20-1 to TRBJ2-3, with D unclear. The CDR3 consists of 13 residues. Trimming stripped 5 bases from V and 0 bases from J, with 9 bases between. Germline-derived CDR1 and CDR2 are DFQATT and SNEGSKA (reference sequence). The CDR3 is CSAYAASTDTQYF. DNA of the CDR3: TGCAGTGCTTACGCGGCGAGCACAGATACGCAGTATTTT.

The chain uses TRBV20-1 and TRBJ2-7; tentative D call: TRBD1 (6 bases). V was cut by 6 bases and J by 2 bases, with 14 bases left in between. Germline CDR1 DFQATT, CDR2 SNEGSKA (reference sequence). There are 13 residues in the CDR3. CDR3 DNA sequence: TGCAGTGCCTACGACAGGTTGCCCTACGAGCAGTACTTC. This gives the protein CSAYDRLPYEQYF.

This clonotype was counted only a few times. The CDR3 loop is CASSLKGGTEAFF. Written as DNA, the CDR3 is TGCGCCAGCAGCTTAAAAGGGGGCACTGAAGCTTTCTTT. J is TRBJ1-1 and V is TRBV5-1; a weak D match, TRBD1 (6 bases). Germline loops: CDR1 SGHRS, CDR2 YFSETQ. The germline V and J ends were trimmed by 2 bases and 4 bases, with 9 bases remaining between them. This CDR3 region has 13 residues.

CDR3 sequence: CASGLAGGKQFF. CDR3 bases: TGCGCCAGCGGGCTAGCGGGAGGGAAGCAGTTCTTC. The V gene is TRBV5-1, the J gene TRBJ2-1, with TRBD2 identical over 12 bases. The CDR3 totals 12 residues. V lost 7 bases and J lost 11; bases outside the gene matches: 4. From germline, CDR1 is SGHRS and CDR2 YFSETQ.

There are a few counts of this clonotype. The chain couples TRBV7-8 to TRBJ1-5; no definite D call. Germline V CDR1 and CDR2: SGHVS, FQNEAQ. The CDR3 spans 14 residues. V was clipped by 1 base and J by 7 bases, with 11 bases between them. In nucleotides, the CDR3 is TGTGCCAGCAGCTTAGATGGACGTTGGCAGCCCCAGCATTTT. Protein: CASSLDGRWQPQHF.

The chain recombines TRBV20-1 with TRBJ2-7; 11 nucleotides match TRBD2. Trimming at V came to 0 bases and at J to 3 bases, leaving 7 bases not matched to a gene. The CDR3 has 16 residues. The germline gives CDR1 DFQATT, CDR2 SNEGSKA (reference sequence). In nucleotides, the CDR3 is TGCAGTGCTAGAGATTTAAGGCTAGCGGGAGGCTACGAGCAGTACTTC. This encodes CSARDLRLAGGYEQYF.

The rearrangement joins TRBV5-1 to TRBJ2-2; a weak D match, TRBD2 (5 bases). The CDR3 contains 13 residues. V was clipped by 5 bases and J by 4 bases, with 9 bases between them. CDR1 and CDR2 from the germline V gene are SGHRS and YFSETQ. In DNA form, the CDR3 reads TGCGCCAGCAGGTATGGGAGCACCGGGGAGCTGTTTTTT. Encoded protein: CASRYGSTGELFF.